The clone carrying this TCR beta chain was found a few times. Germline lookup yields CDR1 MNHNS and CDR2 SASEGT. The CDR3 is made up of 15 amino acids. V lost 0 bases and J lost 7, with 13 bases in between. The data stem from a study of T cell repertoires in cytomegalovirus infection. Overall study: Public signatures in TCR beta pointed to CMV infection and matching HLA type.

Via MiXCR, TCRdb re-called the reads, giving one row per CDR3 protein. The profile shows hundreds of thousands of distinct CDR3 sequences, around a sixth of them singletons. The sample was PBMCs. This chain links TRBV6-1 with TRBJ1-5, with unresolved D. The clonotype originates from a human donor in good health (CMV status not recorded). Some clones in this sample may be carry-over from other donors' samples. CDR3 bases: TGTGCCAGCAGTGAAGCGGGCGGTGGGCGGCAGCCCCAGCATTTT. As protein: CASSEAGGGRQPQHF.